These 28 T cell receptor beta chains were all obtained from the same sample, sequenced in a study of CD8 T cells in Susac syndrome (dated by TCRdb to about 2019). Preparation of the library involved the immunoSEQ multiplex PCR assay. RNA was extracted with the RNeasy kit and roughly 0.45 to 1 ug was reverse transcribed using random hexamers. Using fastp at Q25 and MiXCR, TCRdb reprocessed the public reads and kept productive beta chains. Rows are combined by CDR3 protein, so each entry shows the most common genes and DNA. The sample records approximately 210,000 distinct CDR3 sequences, about 94% of which are singletons. Clones ranked in the top ten supply over 0.15% of the sample. The source material was CD4+ T cells from PBMCs. Receptors originate from a human donor with Susac syndrome.

This clonotype was detected once. The V call is TRBV19, the J call TRBJ2-5; 8 bases line up with TRBD1. The CDR3 runs to 14 residues. Germline V lookup: CDR1 LNHDA, CDR2 SQIVND (reference sequence). V gave up 5 bases and J gave up 5 bases; unmatched junction bases: 7. CDR3 nucleotide sequence: TGTGCCAGTAGTCCGGACAGGGCTAGGGAGACCCAGTACTTC. Its translation: CASSPDRARETQYF.

The chain has TRBV3-1 and TRBJ2-1; D unclear. Trimming stripped 4 bases from V and 7 bases from J, with 8 bases between. CDR3 size: 12 residues. Germline CDR1 LGHDT, CDR2 YNNKEL (reference sequence). DNA of the CDR3: TGTGCCAGCAGCCTGCAAAGTAATGAGCAGTTCTTC. Translation: CASSLQSNEQFF.

The rearrangement joins TRBV29-1 to TRBJ2-3; TRBD1 is a possible D gene (6 bases). Germline V gene data show CDR1 as SQVTM and CDR2 as ANQGSEA. The CDR3 sequence is 12 residues long. The V end lost 7 bases, the J end lost 5 bases, and 13 bases lay between the germline ends. This CDR3 is CSAYTGRDTQYF. Written as DNA, the CDR3 is TGCAGCGCCTACACAGGGAGAGATACGCAGTATTTT.

The chain employs TRBV3-1 and TRBJ1-6; D is unresolved. V lost 0 bases to trimming and J lost 2 bases, with 5 bases between them. Germline V lookup: CDR1 LGHDT, CDR2 YNNKEL (reference sequence). This CDR3 has 15 amino acids. The CDR3 DNA reads TGTGCCAGCAGCCAAGAACGCACCTATAATTCACCCCTCCACTTT. Its translation is CASSQERTYNSPLHF.

The chain carries TRBV20-1 and TRBJ1-2; D unclear. The germline V and J ends were trimmed by 5 bases and 0 bases, with 10 bases remaining between them. This CDR3 spans 13 amino acids. In germline, CDR1 is DFQATT, CDR2 SNEGSKA (reference sequence). CDR3 DNA sequence: TGCAGTGCTTCTGCCACAGCTAACTATGGCTACACCTTC. Translation: CSASATANYGYTF.

This clonotype was found once. This sequence joins TRBV20-1 and TRBJ2-5; tentatively, D is TRBD2 (5 bases). This CDR3 contains 13 residues. Deletions cut 6 bases from V and 0 bases from J, with 11 bases between. Germline V lookup: CDR1 DFQATT, CDR2 SNEGSKA (reference sequence). DNA for the CDR3: TGCAGTGCCCATAGGGAGTACCAAGAGACCCAGTACTTC. This encodes CSAHREYQETQYF.

V gene TRBV15 combines with J gene TRBJ1-5; no clear D gene. This CDR3 contains 16 residues. The germline CDR1 and CDR2 sequences are LNHNV and YYDKDF (reference sequence). V dropped 2 bases and J dropped 1 base, with 12 bases sitting between them. CDR3 bases: TGTGCCACCAGCAGATGGACGCTTGAGAGCAATCAGCCCCAGCATTTT. Protein: CATSRWTLESNQPQHF.

The J gene is TRBJ2-6, the V gene TRBV20-1; D unresolved. The ends were cut back, 6 bases at V and 4 bases at J, with 10 bases in the middle. The CDR3 has 13 amino acids. In germline, CDR1 is DFQATT, CDR2 SNEGSKA (reference sequence). The DNA for the CDR3 is TGCAGTGCGACGGACGACGGGGCCAACGTCCTGACTTTC. Its protein is CSATDDGANVLTF.

The CDR3 coding sequence is TGTGCCAGCCCCCGGGTGGGCACGGACTACGAGCAGTACTTC. This encodes CASPRVGTDYEQYF. This chain joins TRBV18 and TRBJ2-7; D unclear. V gave up 8 bases and J gave up 3 bases, with 17 bases separating them. The CDR3 consists of 14 residues. Germline V gives CDR1 KGHSH, CDR2 LQKENI.

The V and J genes are TRBV12-5 and TRBJ2-2; D is possibly TRBD1 (6 bases). Per germline, CDR1 LGHNT and CDR2 FRNRAP. V was cut by 5 bases and J by 8 bases, with 9 bases left in between. This CDR3 has 12 amino acids. The CDR3 reads CASGPGQGELFF. As DNA, the CDR3 is TGTGCTAGTGGTCCCGGACAGGGGGAGCTGTTTTTT.

The chain combines TRBV5-8 with TRBJ2-1; D possibly matches TRBD1 or TRBD2 (5 bases each). The CDR3 runs 14 residues. Germline CDR1 SGHTS, CDR2 YDEGEE. V was trimmed by 3 bases and J by 5 bases, leaving 12 bases between them. CDR3 protein: CASSSRDGNNEQFF. The CDR3 DNA reads TGTGCCAGCAGCTCTCGGGACGGGAACAATGAGCAGTTCTTC. Together with reference TRBV5-8 and TRBJ2-1, the CDR3 gives the full variable domain: EAGVTQSPTHLIKTRGQQATLRCSPISGHTSVYWYQQALGLGLQFLLWYDEGEERNRGNFPPRFSGRQFPNYSSELNVNALELEDSALYLCASSSRDGNNEQFFGPGTRLTVL.

V is TRBV4-2 and J is TRBJ2-6; D may be TRBD1 or TRBD2 (5 bases each). The CDR3 is 16 residues long. The V end was cut by 3 bases, the J end by 5 bases, with 14 bases between. The germline V gene has CDR1 LGHNA and CDR2 YNFKEQ. In nucleotides, the CDR3 is TGTGCCAGCAGCCATGGGACCGGCGACAGGGCCAACGTCCTGACTTTC. Translating it yields CASSHGTGDRANVLTF.

This chain joins TRBV20-1 and TRBJ2-3; 12 positions match TRBD2. Looked up from germline, CDR1 is DFQATT and CDR2 is SNEGSKA (reference sequence). The J segment lost 1 base and the V segment lost 7 bases, leaving 6 bases of the junction unmatched. The CDR3 is 15 residues long. The CDR3 sequence: CSGLAGGLGTDTQYF. In DNA, the CDR3 is TGCAGTGGTCTAGCGGGGGGGTTGGGCACAGATACGCAGTATTTT.

The chain recombines TRBV5-1 with TRBJ2-1; D tentatively reads TRBD1 or TRBD2 (7 bases each). Per the germline V gene, CDR1 is SGHRS and CDR2 is YFSETQ. V lost 6 bases and J lost 8, with 15 bases in between. This CDR3 spans 13 amino acids. CDR3 sequence: CASNTGAGDEQFF. The CDR3, as DNA: TGCGCCAGCAATACAGGGGCGGGGGATGAGCAGTTCTTC.

The J gene is TRBJ2-1, the V gene TRBV19; no firm D call. The CDR3 spans 16 residues. V was shortened by 0 bases and J by 4 bases, with 13 bases between the two germline ends. The germline CDR1 and CDR2 sequences are LNHDA and SQIVND (reference sequence). The CDR3 DNA sequence: TGTGCCAGTAGTATAGATGCCAGCCCCGTATACAATGAGCAGTTCTTC. Its protein product is CASSIDASPVYNEQFF. The variable domain in full, with the rest retrieved from reference TRBV19 and TRBJ2-1, is DGGITQSPKYLFRKEGQNVTLSCEQNLNHDAMYWYRQDPGQGLRLIYYSQIVNDFQKGDIAEGYSVSREKKESFPLTVTSAQKNPTAFYLCASSIDASPVYNEQFFGPGTRLTVL.

V usage is TRBV30 and J usage is TRBJ1-4; no definite D call. V lost 2 bases to trimming and J lost 0 bases, with 4 bases between them. This CDR3 contains 13 residues. The V gene's germline CDR1 is GTSNPN and CDR2 SVGIG (reference sequence). The CDR3 nucleotides read TGTGCCTGGAGTACAGCAACTAATGAAAAACTGTTTTTT. It codes for CAWSTATNEKLFF.

This sequence joins TRBV12-3 or TRBV12-4 and TRBJ2-3, with 7 bases fitting TRBD1. J gave up 0 bases and V 7 bases, and 10 bases lay outside the gene matches. CDR3 length equals 16 residues. This chain's CDR3 is CASTPFGQASTDTQYF. CDR3 DNA sequence: TGTGCCAGCACCCCCTTCGGACAGGCTAGCACAGATACGCAGTATTTT.

The chain has TRBV20-1 and TRBJ1-4; D unclear. Trimming stripped 4 bases from V and 4 bases from J, with 10 bases between. The V gene's germline CDR1 is DFQATT and CDR2 SNEGSKA (reference sequence). The CDR3 has 13 amino acids. The CDR3, as DNA: TGCAGTGCTACGTGGCAGGATAATGAAAAACTGTTTTTT. It encodes CSATWQDNEKLFF.

V and J are TRBV5-1 and TRBJ1-1; 8 positions agree with TRBD1. The trim removed 1 base at V and 10 bases at J, leaving 6 bases unmatched. This CDR3 spans 13 amino acids. Germline V CDR1 and CDR2: SGHRS, YFSETQ. The CDR3 bases are TGCGCCAGCAGCTTGAAGACAGGGGAGGTAGCTTTCTTT. Protein product: CASSLKTGEVAFF.

This chain uses TRBV5-4 with TRBJ1-2; 8 nucleotides agree with TRBD1. After removal of 4 bases from V and 8 bases from J, the junction contained 10 bases not matched to a gene. The CDR3 spans 14 residues. The germline V gene has CDR1 SGHNT and CDR2 YYREEE (reference sequence). This CDR3 reads CASSPDRGGRGYTF. In DNA, the CDR3 is TGTGCCAGCAGCCCTGACAGGGGCGGGCGAGGCTACACCTTC.

The rearrangement links TRBV27 to TRBJ2-1, with D tentatively TRBD1 (6 bases). Germline V gene sequence: CDR1 MNHEY, CDR2 SMNVEV (reference sequence). Trimming pared 3 bases from V and 0 bases from J, leaving 12 bases between. This CDR3 comprises 16 residues. The CDR3 is CASSLGHETSYNEQFF. The CDR3 coding sequence is TGTGCCAGCAGTTTGGGACACGAGACCTCCTACAATGAGCAGTTCTTC.

In this sample, this clonotype turned up once. V and J are TRBV6-5 and TRBJ2-6; TRBD2 aligns across 7 bases. The CDR3 is made up of 14 amino acids. Per the germline V gene, CDR1 is MNHEY and CDR2 is SVGAGI. After removal of 8 bases from V and 2 bases from J, the junction contained 3 bases not matched to a gene. The CDR3 sequence is CASGREAGANVLTF. Here the CDR3 DNA reads TGTGCCAGCGGGAGGGAGGCTGGGGCCAACGTCCTGACTTTC.

The rearrangement joins TRBV5-6 to TRBJ1-1; D is uncertain. Germline CDR1 SGHDT, CDR2 YYEEEE. Trimming took off 0 bases at V and 1 base at J, with 7 bases between the two ends. This CDR3 spans 14 amino acids. CDR3: CASSLGRTNTEAFF. Here the CDR3 DNA reads TGTGCCAGCAGCTTGGGGCGGACGAACACTGAAGCTTTCTTT.

This chain uses TRBV5-1 with TRBJ1-1; possibly TRBD1 for D (6 bases). The germline CDR1 and CDR2 sequences are SGHRS and YFSETQ. The V and J ends lost 0 bases and 1 base respectively, with 13 bases between them. This CDR3 is 16 amino acids long. CDR3 sequence: CASSLDGGSGNTEAFF. DNA of the CDR3: TGCGCCAGCAGCTTGGATGGGGGCTCGGGGAACACTGAAGCTTTCTTT.

The rearrangement links TRBV4-3 to TRBJ1-1; D is uncertain. Germline CDR1 reads LGHNA; CDR2 reads YSLEER. Trimming stripped 5 bases from V and 8 bases from J, with 15 bases between. The CDR3 runs 13 residues. The CDR3, as DNA: TGCGCCAGCAGCAGGGATGCATATTACGAAGCTTTCTTT. It translates to CASSRDAYYEAFF.

This sequence joins TRBV4-3 and TRBJ1-6; the D is unclear. This CDR3 region has 13 residues. CDR1 LGHNA and CDR2 YSLEER come from the germline V gene. V was cut by 0 bases and J by 7 bases, with 4 bases left in between. The CDR3 coding sequence is TGCGCCAGCAGCCAAGAGCCGAATTCACCCCTCCACTTT. It specifies CASSQEPNSPLHF.

The CDR3: CASSRSGTGESRGYTF. In DNA form, the CDR3 reads TGTGCCAGCTCACGGTCCGGGACAGGGGAAAGTCGTGGCTACACCTTC. The rearrangement uses TRBV18 and TRBJ1-2; 10 positions agree with TRBD1. The CDR3 loop spans 16 amino acids. Germline loops: CDR1 KGHSH, CDR2 LQKENI. Germline trimming cut 4 bases from V and 7 bases from J; bases unmatched to any gene: 12.

The genes are TRBV3-1 and TRBJ1-2; maybe TRBD1 (5 bases). In germline, CDR1 is LGHDT, CDR2 YNNKEL (reference sequence). The CDR3 is 15 amino acids. Trimming pared 1 base from V and 5 bases from J, leaving 14 bases between. The CDR3 DNA reads as TGTGCCAGCAGCCAAGTAGGTGACAGTAGGTATGGCTACACCTTC. It yields the protein CASSQVGDSRYGYTF.